Listed here are 7 T cell receptor beta chains from one sample, sequenced in a study of OX40 agonist ivuxolimab in advanced cancers. The assay was immunoSEQ multiplex PCR, and TCRdb's table has in-frame clones only and misses some. The data show some 110,000 clones, 93% seen once. The sample here was CD4+ or CD8+ T cells sorted from blood, taken in a trial of the OX40 agonist ivuxolimab. These receptors all stem from an adult with an advanced solid tumor such as melanoma, head and neck, liver or kidney cancer.

The J gene is TRBJ2-2, the V gene TRBV15; D is uncertain. Deletions cut 1 base from V and 6 bases from J, with 0 bases between. CDR1 LNHNV and CDR2 YYDKDF come from the germline V gene (reference sequence). This CDR3 has 11 amino acids. The CDR3 bases are TGTGCCACCAGCAGAGCCGGGGAGCTGTTTTTT. Translated: CATSRAGELFF.

In DNA form, the CDR3 reads TGCGCCAGCGCCCGGGAAGGGTCTGGGGCCAACGTCCTGACTTTC. Translation: CASAREGSGANVLTF. The chain joins TRBV5-1 to TRBJ2-6; D perhaps matches TRBD2 (5 bases). CDR3 size: 15 residues. Germline V gene sequence: CDR1 SGHRS, CDR2 YFSETQ. With 7 bases removed from V and 1 base from J, the gap between germline ends came to 12 bases.

V and J are TRBV6-5 and TRBJ1-1; possibly TRBD1 for D (6 bases). The V gene's germline CDR1 is MNHEY and CDR2 SVGAGI. Trimming stripped 7 bases from V and 5 bases from J, with 20 bases between. This CDR3 spans 15 amino acids. CDR3 residues: CASKGTTTGETEAFF. DNA for the CDR3: TGTGCCAGCAAGGGAACCACGACAGGAGAAACTGAAGCTTTCTTT.

This clone was seen once. The chain links TRBV5-8 to TRBJ2-1, with 8 bases aligning to TRBD1. Germline assignment: CDR1 SGHTS and CDR2 YDEGEE. V shed 4 bases and J 4 bases; nucleotides not matched to a gene: 7. The CDR3 contains 15 residues. CDR3 sequence reads: CASSRGTGIYNEQFF. The CDR3 DNA sequence: TGTGCCAGCAGCCGTGGGACAGGAATTTACAATGAGCAGTTCTTC.

The gene calls are TRBV19 and TRBJ2-1; 8 nucleotides align to TRBD2. Trimming removed 0 bases from V and 10 bases from J; junction bases left unmatched: 8. Germline V gene lookup returns CDR1 LNHDA and CDR2 SQIVND (reference sequence). CDR3 size: 15 residues. The CDR3 loop reads CASSIDGGGPQEQFF. The CDR3, as DNA: TGTGCCAGTAGTATAGATGGCGGGGGGCCTCAGGAGCAGTTCTTC.

This clone was picked up one time. The chain is built from TRBV7-3 and TRBJ2-7; TRBD2 matches 9 bases. V lost 2 bases, J lost 7 bases, and 15 bases stayed unmatched. Germline-derived CDR1 and CDR2 are SGHTA and FQGTGA. The length of the CDR3 is 17 residues. CDR3 amino acids: CASSLSASGVKTEEQYF. CDR3 DNA sequence: TGTGCCAGCAGCTTATCGGCTAGCGGGGTCAAAACGGAGGAGCAGTACTTC.

CDR3 bases: TGTGCCAGCTCACTGACTAGCGGGAGGCCGATTCCCACCGGGGAGCTGTTTTTT. Protein: CASSLTSGRPIPTGELFF. The V call is TRBV18, the J call TRBJ2-2; 13 positions match TRBD2. Germline CDR1 and CDR2: KGHSH and LQKENI. J lost 4 bases, V lost 4 bases, and 9 bases had no gene match. This CDR3 is 18 amino acids long.